This TCR beta chain was captured in a study of blood T cells in healthy people across ages (dated by TCRdb to between 2014 and 2017). Notes on the research overall: In model experiments, roughly one uniquely barcoded TCR beta cDNA molecule per two T cells was captured by template switching. To avoid experimental bias, donors of different ages were spread randomly across the sequencing lanes. The study analyzed two additional independent replicas of 1 million unique cDNA reads from the same blood draw for two donors, one aged 18 to 29 and one aged 80 or older. Four age groups were formed from the donors: young (average 16 years), middle-aged (just under 40), aged (around 68) and long-lived (approximately 78). Using deep sequencing normalized with unique cDNA molecular identifiers, the study measured how TCR beta repertoire diversity changes with age. Here is what the overall study found, with its caveats: Bulk unsorted PBMC profiling prevented conclusive comparison of naive and antigen-experienced compartments. Observed TCR beta diversity per million T cells fell roughly linearly with age, and a significant reduction was already apparent by age around 44. The long-lived group showed more naive CD4+ T cells, fewer expanded clones and increased TCR diversity than the aged group, suggesting age selection. Because the CMV infection status of the donors was unknown, age-related changes in expanded clonotypes may potentially have been confounded. Estimates of total diversity based on one million sequenced T cells were regarded as lower bounds and as underestimates. Observed TCR beta diversity correlated strongly with the percentage of naive T cells measured by flow cytometry.

Systemically healthy Caucasian individuals from Russia, around 38 in total and aged about 6 to 90 years, were included as donors. Each donor gave 8 to 10 milliliters of peripheral blood, drawn into EDTA-treated Vacutainer tubes. Ficoll-Paque density-gradient centrifugation was used to isolate PBMCs, with at least 7 million obtained per sample. Trizol reagent was used to extract total RNA from PBMCs, with at least 6 micrograms per sample. The percentages of naive CD45RAhigh/CD27high T cells were determined by flow cytometry on a PBMC aliquot from every donor. The library was made by 5' RACE. Sequencing instrument: Illumina HiSeq 2500. A second PCR of about 7 to 12 cycles was performed with a sample-barcoded 5' primer and a J-beta primer mix. Each TCR beta cDNA molecule received a unique molecular identifier from a template-switch 5' adaptor carrying 12 random nucleotides. Each sample yielded at least 3 million CDR3-containing paired-end reads. All of the RNA was converted into first-strand cDNA using the Mint cDNA synthesis kit, with a TRBC-specific oligonucleotide serving as the primer. Following uracil-DNA glycosylase treatment, a first 18-cycle PCR with universal primers M1SS and BC2_uni_R was performed on all cDNA. In the paper's pipeline: For normalization, 1 million high-quality reads, each with a distinct molecular identifier, were randomly selected from each sample. Reads with shared molecular identifiers were discarded instead of being binned into consensus sequences. CDR3 identification, clonotype clustering and error correction used MiTCR with a Q25 quality threshold and the strictest error-elimination algorithm. A nonparametric unseen species model using Euler transformation provided a lower-bound estimate of total TCR beta diversity. TCRdb took the public reads, trimmed them with fastp at Q25, ran MiXCR for clone calling and kept in-frame beta chains. Rows with one shared CDR3 protein collapse into an entry with the most common genes and DNA. The authors' filters were not applied to this entry. The sample table shows about 770,000 distinct CDR3 sequences, and under 45% are seen once. Jointly, the top ten make up around 21% of the sample.

The CDR3 spans 15 residues, from the cysteine through the phenylalanine. The CDR3 DNA has 45 bases and is translated from base 1. The CDR1 and CDR2 encoded by the germline V gene (reference sequence) are DFQATT and SNEGSKA. Unmatched junction bases come to 11, with V trimmed by 5 bases and J by 4 bases. Details on this clonotype: Its antigen target is currently unknown. Base qualities are missing; no much larger clone stands one base away.

The receptor comes from a man aged 55-75 years in good health. The chain is made from TRBV20-1 and TRBJ2-5; the central 9 bases match TRBD2. The specimen was blood. The CDR3 amino acid sequence is: CSAGNAGGNGETQYF. The nucleotides read TGCAGTGCTGGAAATGCGGGGGGGAACGGAGAGACCCAGTACTTC.